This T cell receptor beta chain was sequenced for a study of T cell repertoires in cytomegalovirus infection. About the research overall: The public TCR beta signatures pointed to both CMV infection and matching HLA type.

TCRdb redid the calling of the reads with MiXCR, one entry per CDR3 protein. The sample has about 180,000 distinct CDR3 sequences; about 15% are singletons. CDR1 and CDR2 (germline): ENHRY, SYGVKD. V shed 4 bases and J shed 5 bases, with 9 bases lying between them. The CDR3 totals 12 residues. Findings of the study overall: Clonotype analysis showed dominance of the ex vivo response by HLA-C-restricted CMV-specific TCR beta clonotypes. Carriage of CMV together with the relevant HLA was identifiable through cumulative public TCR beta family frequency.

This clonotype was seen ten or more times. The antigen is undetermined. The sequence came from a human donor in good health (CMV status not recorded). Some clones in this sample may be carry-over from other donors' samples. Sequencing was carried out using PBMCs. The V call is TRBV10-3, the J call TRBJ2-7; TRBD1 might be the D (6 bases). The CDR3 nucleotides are TGTGCCATCAGTGGAGGGGGTAACGAGCAGTACTTC. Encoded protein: CAISGGGNEQYF.